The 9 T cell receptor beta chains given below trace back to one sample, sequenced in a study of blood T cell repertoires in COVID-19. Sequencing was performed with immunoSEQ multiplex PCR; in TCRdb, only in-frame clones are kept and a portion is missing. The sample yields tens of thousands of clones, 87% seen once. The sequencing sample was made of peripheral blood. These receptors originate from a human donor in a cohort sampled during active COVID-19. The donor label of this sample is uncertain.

DNA for the CDR3: TGTGCCAGCAGCCAAGCCCTCGTGAGGCCCCCCGAGAGCTCTGGGGCCAACGTCCTGACTTTC. Protein sequence: CASSQALVRPPESSGANVLTF. The V gene is TRBV3-1 (or the pseudogene TRBV3-2), the J gene TRBJ2-6, with D uncertain. V was pared by 1 base and J by 0 bases, with 22 bases between. Germline assignment: CDR1 LGHDT and CDR2 YNNKEL (reference sequence). CDR3 length: 21 residues.

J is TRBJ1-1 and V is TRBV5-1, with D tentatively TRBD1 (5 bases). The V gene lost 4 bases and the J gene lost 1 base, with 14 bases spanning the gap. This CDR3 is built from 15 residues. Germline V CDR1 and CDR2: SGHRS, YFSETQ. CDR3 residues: CASSATARGNTEAFF. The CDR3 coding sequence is TGCGCCAGCAGCGCGACAGCTCGAGGGAACACTGAAGCTTTCTTT.

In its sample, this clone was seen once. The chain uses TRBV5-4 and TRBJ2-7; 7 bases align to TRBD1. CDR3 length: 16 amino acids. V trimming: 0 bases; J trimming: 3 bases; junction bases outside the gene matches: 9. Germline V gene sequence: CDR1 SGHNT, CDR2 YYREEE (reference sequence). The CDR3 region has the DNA TGTGCCAGCAGCTTGGCCGGGGTGGGACAGTTCTACGAGCAGTACTTC. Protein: CASSLAGVGQFYEQYF.

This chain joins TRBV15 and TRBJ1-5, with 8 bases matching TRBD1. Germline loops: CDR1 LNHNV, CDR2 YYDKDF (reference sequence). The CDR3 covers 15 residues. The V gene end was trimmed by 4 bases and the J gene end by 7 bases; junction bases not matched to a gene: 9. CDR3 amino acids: CATSTSQGAGQPQHF. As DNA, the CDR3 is TGTGCCACCAGCACTAGTCAGGGGGCCGGGCAGCCCCAGCATTTT.

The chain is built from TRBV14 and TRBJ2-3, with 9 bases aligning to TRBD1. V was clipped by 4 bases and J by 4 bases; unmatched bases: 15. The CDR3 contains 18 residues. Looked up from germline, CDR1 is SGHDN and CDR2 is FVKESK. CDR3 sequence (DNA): TGTGCCAGCAGCCCAACCCCCGGGACAGGGTCTGGTGCAGATACGCAGTATTTT. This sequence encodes CASSPTPGTGSGADTQYF.

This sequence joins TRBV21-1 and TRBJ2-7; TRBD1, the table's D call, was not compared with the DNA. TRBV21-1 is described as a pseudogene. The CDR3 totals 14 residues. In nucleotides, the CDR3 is TGTGCCAGCAGCGCGGACAGGCTGGGGCCCGAGCAGTACTTC. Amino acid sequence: CASSADRLGPEQYF.

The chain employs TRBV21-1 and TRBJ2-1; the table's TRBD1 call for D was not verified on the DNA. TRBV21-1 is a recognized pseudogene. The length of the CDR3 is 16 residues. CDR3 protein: CASSKLGPIMGNEQFF. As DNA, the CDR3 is TGTGCCAGCAGCAAATTGGGCCCAATAATGGGCAATGAGCAGTTCTTC.

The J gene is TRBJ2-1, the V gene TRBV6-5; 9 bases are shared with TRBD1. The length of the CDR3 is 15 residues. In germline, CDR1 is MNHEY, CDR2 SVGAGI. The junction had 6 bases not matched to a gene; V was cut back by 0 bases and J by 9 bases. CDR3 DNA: TGTGCCAGCAGTTACTCGTGGACAGGGGCAGGTGAGCAGTTCTTC. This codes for CASSYSWTGAGEQFF.

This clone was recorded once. The CDR3, as DNA: TGTGCCAGCAGCTCCTCCGGGACTATCCTTTCAGATACGCAGTATTTT. Translating gives CASSSSGTILSDTQYF. The chain combines TRBV11-2 with TRBJ2-3, with 7 bases fitting TRBD2. The CDR3 runs 16 residues. The germline V gene has CDR1 SGHAT and CDR2 FQNNGV. Trimming at V came to 4 bases and at J to 4 bases, leaving 11 bases not matched to a gene.